This T cell receptor (beta chain) was recovered during a study of early T cells in non-severe SARS-CoV-2 infection. The V end was cut by 5 bases, the J end by 0 bases, with 19 bases between. The length of the CDR3 is 17 residues. This clonotype was seen ten or more times. TCRdb re-derived calls from the 5' RACE reads in MiXCR, one entry per CDR3 protein. The sample shows about 58,000 distinct CDR3 sequences, roughly 12% of them seen only once. Material: whole blood. This receptor was identified in an adult who was a healthcare worker with PCR-confirmed SARS-CoV-2 infection or an uninfected control (not recorded which). V and J are TRBV12-3 or TRBV12-4 and TRBJ1-1; D gene unclear. The CDR3 loop reads CASSGLRATALNTEAFF. The CDR3 nucleotides are TGTGCCAGCAGTGGACTCCGGGCCACCGCCCTGAACACTGAAGCTTTCTTT.